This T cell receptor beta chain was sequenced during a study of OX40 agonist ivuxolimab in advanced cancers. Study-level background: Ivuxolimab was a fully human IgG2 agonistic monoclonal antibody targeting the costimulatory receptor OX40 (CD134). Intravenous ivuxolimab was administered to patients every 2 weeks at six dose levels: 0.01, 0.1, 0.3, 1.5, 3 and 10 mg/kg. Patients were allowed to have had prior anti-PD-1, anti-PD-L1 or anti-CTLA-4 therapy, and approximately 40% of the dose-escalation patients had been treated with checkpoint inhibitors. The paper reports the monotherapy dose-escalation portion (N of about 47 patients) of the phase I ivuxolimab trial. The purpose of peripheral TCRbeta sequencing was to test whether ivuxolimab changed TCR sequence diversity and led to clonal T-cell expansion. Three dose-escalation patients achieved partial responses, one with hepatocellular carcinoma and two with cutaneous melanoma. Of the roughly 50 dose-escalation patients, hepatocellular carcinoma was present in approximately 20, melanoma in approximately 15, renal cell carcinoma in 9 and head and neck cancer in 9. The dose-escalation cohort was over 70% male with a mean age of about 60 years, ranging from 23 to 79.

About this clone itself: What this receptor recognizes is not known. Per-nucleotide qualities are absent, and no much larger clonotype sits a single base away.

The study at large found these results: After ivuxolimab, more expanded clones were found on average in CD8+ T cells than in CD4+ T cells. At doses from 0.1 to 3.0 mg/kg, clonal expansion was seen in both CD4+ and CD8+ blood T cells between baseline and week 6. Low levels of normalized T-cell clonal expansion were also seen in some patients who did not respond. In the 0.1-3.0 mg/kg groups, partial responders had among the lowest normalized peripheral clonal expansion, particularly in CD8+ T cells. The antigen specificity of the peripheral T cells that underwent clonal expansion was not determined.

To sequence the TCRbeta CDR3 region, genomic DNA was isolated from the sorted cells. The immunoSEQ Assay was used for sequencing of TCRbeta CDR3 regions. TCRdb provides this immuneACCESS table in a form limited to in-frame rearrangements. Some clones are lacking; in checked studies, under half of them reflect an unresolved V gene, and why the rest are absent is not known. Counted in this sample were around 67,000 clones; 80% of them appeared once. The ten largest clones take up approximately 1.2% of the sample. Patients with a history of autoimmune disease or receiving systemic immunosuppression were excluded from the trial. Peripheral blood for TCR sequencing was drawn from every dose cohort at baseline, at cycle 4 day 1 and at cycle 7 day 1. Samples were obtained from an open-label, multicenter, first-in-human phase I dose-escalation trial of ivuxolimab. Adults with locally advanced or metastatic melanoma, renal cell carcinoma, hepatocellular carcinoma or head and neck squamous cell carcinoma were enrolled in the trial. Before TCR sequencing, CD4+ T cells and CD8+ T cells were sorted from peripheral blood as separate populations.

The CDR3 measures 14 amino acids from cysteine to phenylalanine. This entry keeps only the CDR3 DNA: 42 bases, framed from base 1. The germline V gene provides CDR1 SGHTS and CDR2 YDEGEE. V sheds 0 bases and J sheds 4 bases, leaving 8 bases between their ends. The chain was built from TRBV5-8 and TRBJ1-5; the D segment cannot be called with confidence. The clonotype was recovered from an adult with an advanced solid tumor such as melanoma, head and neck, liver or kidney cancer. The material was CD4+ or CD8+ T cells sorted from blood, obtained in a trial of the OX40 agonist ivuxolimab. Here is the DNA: TGTGCCAGCAGCTTGGACTCCCCGAATCAGCCCCAGCATTTT. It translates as CASSLDSPNQPQHF.